These 25 T cell receptor beta chains came from one sample sequenced in a study of tissue T cells after allogeneic stem cell transplantation. Time point defined: mouse harvest day 7 after allogeneic transplant. Each mouse received 10^7 T-cell-depleted marrow cells plus 10^6 splenic CD5+ T cells by tail vein. The method was immunoSEQ multiplex PCR; TCRdb's version includes in-frame clones alone and lacks a portion of them. The sample carries some 7,600 clones, around 48% recorded once. Material: gut tissue. These receptors all stem from a female BALB/c mouse given C57BL/6 T cells with graft-versus-host disease after an allogeneic hematopoietic cell transplant.

Remarks on this clone: Germline and genes: mouse. Read coverage stops 1 residue before the CDR3 terminus; the germline J gene supplies the remainder. This rearrangement joins TRBV26 to TRBJ1-3; D is uncertain. CDR1 is KGHPV, CDR2 FQNQEV, per germline (reference sequence). The CDR3 loop spans 14 amino acids. V was pared by 4 bases and J by 0 bases, with 7 bases between. CDR3 bases read: TGTGCCAGCAGTCGGGGTCCTTCTGGAAATACGCTCTAT. This codes for CASSRGPSGNTLY. The CDR3 in full is CASSRGPSGNTLYF.

This clone has just a few counts. Any gene name here is a mouse gene name. From the germline J gene comes the end of the CDR3, since the read stops 1 residue before it. The rearrangement links TRBV31 to TRBJ1-1; D ambiguous. The V and J ends lost 0 bases and 5 bases respectively, with 10 bases between them. The CDR3 sequence is 13 residues long. CDR1 is GKSSPN, CDR2 SITVG, per germline. The CDR3 spells CAWSLERDTEVFF. Incomplete CDR3 DNA: TGTGCCTGGAGTCTAGAAAGGGATACAGAAGTCTTC.

This clone has a handful of counts. Mouse names are used for the genes. The read finishes 1 residue shy of the CDR3 end, and the germline J gene is used to complete it. V usage is TRBV3 and J usage is TRBJ1-2; 7 bases match TRBD1. CDR1 is SNHLY, CDR2 FYNGKV, per germline (reference sequence). The junction had 2 bases not matched to a gene; V was cut back by 4 bases and J by 0 bases. This CDR3 contains 14 residues. The CDR3 sequence is CASSWGQTNSDYTF. CDR3 DNA, as far as it was read: TGTGCCAGCAGCTGGGGACAGACAAACTCCGACTACACC. Variable domain in full (rest from reference TRBV3 and TRBJ1-2): GPKVLQIPSHQIIDMGQMVTLNCDPVSNHLYFYWYKQILGQQMEFLVNFYNGKVMEKSKLFKDQFSVERPDGSYFTLKIQPTALEDSAVYFCASSWGQTNSDYTFGSGTRLLVI.

The table lists this clone with a few counts. Mouse names are used for the genes. The missing CDR3 end, 1 residue past where the read stops, is filled in from the germline J gene. This chain joins TRBV13-2 and TRBJ2-7; 11 bases agree with TRBD2. From germline, CDR1 is NNHNN and CDR2 SYGAGS (reference sequence). J gave up 6 bases and V 1 base, and 3 bases lay outside the gene matches. This CDR3 is built from 14 residues. The CDR3 is CASGDILGGPEQYF. The sequenced CDR3 bases are TGTGCCAGCGGTGATATACTGGGGGGGCCTGAACAGTAC.

This clone was picked up a small number of times. Mouse gene names apply. The read is 1 residue too short to cover the CDR3 end, so that end is filled in from the germline J gene. V usage is TRBV26 and J usage is TRBJ1-3; D is undetermined. The CDR3 totals 14 residues. The germline V gene encodes CDR1 KGHPV and CDR2 FQNQEV (reference sequence). The germline V and J ends were trimmed by 3 bases and 0 bases, with 6 bases remaining between them. CDR3 amino acids: CASSLTISGNTLYF. The sequenced CDR3 bases are TGTGCCAGCAGTCTCACAATTTCTGGAAATACGCTCTAT. The full variable domain, in which reference TRBV26 and TRBJ1-3 provide the parts outside the CDR3, is NSKVIQTPRYLVKGQGQKAKMRCIPEKGHPVVFWYQQNKNNEFKFLINFQNQEVLQQIDMTEKRFSAECPSNSPCSLEIQSSEAGDSALYLCASSLTISGNTLYFGEGSRLIVV.

A word on this clone: Gene names are the mouse ones. Read coverage stops 1 residue before the CDR3 terminus; the germline J gene supplies the remainder. V gene TRBV13-1 combines with J gene TRBJ2-7, with 8 bases lining up with TRBD2. Germline V lookup: CDR1 NSHNY, CDR2 SYGAGN. The V gene end was trimmed by 2 bases and the J gene end by 7 bases; junction bases not matched to a gene: 2. The CDR3 is made up of 12 amino acids. CDR3 loop: CASSEGTGEQYF. CDR3 DNA, as far as it was read: TGTGCCAGCAGTGAGGGGACTGGAGAACAGTAC.

In regard to this clone: Mouse gene names and germline throughout. The read halts 1 residue ahead of the CDR3 end, with the missing end drawn from the germline J gene. This chain joins TRBV12-2 and TRBJ2-7, with 11 bases aligning to TRBD2. The ends lost 2 bases at V and 4 bases at J; junction bases unmatched: 3. The germline gives CDR1 SGHLS, CDR2 HYDKME. The CDR3 covers 14 residues. The CDR3 reads CASSPGTGGYEQYF. The CDR3 bases that were read are TGTGCCAGCTCTCCCGGGACTGGGGGTTATGAACAGTAC.

About this clone: Genes and germline are mouse. The CDR3 end lies 1 residue beyond the end of the read and is filled in from the germline J gene. The gene calls are TRBV3 and TRBJ1-1; 9 bases match TRBD1. The CDR3 loop spans 14 amino acids. Germline CDR1 and CDR2: SNHLY and FYNGKV (reference sequence). The V gene end was trimmed by 5 bases and the J gene end by 1 base; junction bases not matched to a gene: 2. This CDR3 is CASSLQGANTEVFF. CDR3 DNA, as far as it was read: TGTGCCAGCAGCCTACAGGGGGCGAACACAGAAGTCTTC.

This clone was seen a few times. Mouse gene names and germline throughout. The CDR3 goes on 1 residue after the read ends, and that part is filled in from the germline J gene. The chain recombines TRBV2 with TRBJ2-5; a weak D match, TRBD2 (5 bases). Trimming took 0 bases from V and 0 from J, leaving 7 bases between them. Germline V lookup: CDR1 LGHNA, CDR2 YSYQKL. There are 15 residues in the CDR3. CDR3 DNA, as far as it was read: TGTGCCAGCAGCCAAGACTGGGATAACCAAGACACCCAGTAC. Translated: CASSQDWDNQDTQY. The entire CDR3 protein is CASSQDWDNQDTQYF.

This clone was counted a few times. The gene names here belong to mouse. Incomplete CDR3 DNA: TGTGCCAGCTCCCCCGCCTATGAACAGTAC. Protein sequence: CASSPAYEQY. The whole CDR3 sequence reads CASSPAYEQYF. The J gene is TRBJ2-7, the V gene TRBV12-2; D remains ambiguous. The read falls 1 residue short of the CDR3 end, and the missing part is taken from the germline J gene. Germline V gene lookup returns CDR1 SGHLS and CDR2 HYDKME. Trimming shortened V by 4 bases and J by 2 bases, and 5 bases separated the two germline ends. This CDR3 is built from 11 residues.

There are a few counts of this clone. Any gene name here is a mouse gene name. The DNA ends 1 residue before the CDR3 does, and the rest of the CDR3 is filled in from the germline J gene. The chain is built from TRBV15 and TRBJ1-5; D unclear. The CDR3 consists of 12 residues. V lost 6 bases and J lost 0, with 3 bases in between. The germline CDR1 and CDR2 sequences are SGHND and FRSKSL. CDR3 DNA (partial): TGTGCCAGCAGGGGTAACAACCAGGCTCCGCTT. The encoded protein is CASRGNNQAPL. The whole CDR3 region reads CASRGNNQAPLF.

This clone occurred a few times. The listed genes are named as in mouse. The read ends 1 residue before the CDR3 terminus; that terminus is restored from the germline J gene. This chain uses TRBV26 with TRBJ1-6; 9 nucleotides match TRBD1. TRBJ1-6 is noted as an ORF with a role that remains uncertain. CDR3 length equals 15 residues. V dropped 4 bases and J dropped 5; count of bases not matched to a gene: 3. Germline loops: CDR1 KGHPV, CDR2 FQNQEV (reference sequence). The CDR3 here is CASSPGTGNNSPLYF. The sequenced CDR3 bases are TGTGCCAGCAGTCCCGGGACAGGGAATAATTCGCCCCTCTAC.

This clone was observed a handful of times. The gene names here belong to mouse. This CDR3 is CASSLPNERLFF. The CDR3 bases that were read are TGTGCCAGCTCTCTTCCCAACGAAAGATTATTT. This rearrangement joins TRBV12-1 to TRBJ1-4, with no clear D. The CDR3 is cut off 1 residue early in the read; its end comes from the germline J gene. The CDR3 extends over 12 amino acids. Germline lookup yields CDR1 SGHSN and CDR2 HYEKVE. Deletions cut 1 base from V and 3 bases from J, with 2 bases between. The full variable domain, with the rest looked up from reference TRBV12-1 and TRBJ1-4, is DSGVVQSPRHIIKEKGGRSVLTCIPISGHSNVVWYQQTLGKELKFLIQHYEKVERDKGFLPSRFSVQQFDDYHSEMNMSALELEDSAMYFCASSLPNERLFFGHGTKLSVL.

With respect to this clone: Gene labels here are mouse ones. The read halts 1 residue ahead of the CDR3 end, with the missing end drawn from the germline J gene. The rearrangement uses TRBV3 and TRBJ2-5; D gene uncertain. Germline CDR1 and CDR2: SNHLY and FYNGKV (reference sequence). The germline V and J ends were trimmed by 2 bases and 0 bases, with 3 bases remaining between them. The CDR3 is 13 amino acids. The CDR3 spells CASSLPNQDTQYF. The sequenced part of the CDR3 DNA is TGTGCCAGCAGCTTACCTAACCAAGACACCCAGTAC.

A note on this clone: Mouse names are used for the genes. The read finishes 1 residue shy of the CDR3 end, and the germline J gene is used to complete it. The chain combines TRBV3 with TRBJ2-4; TRBD2 aligns across 13 bases. Germline CDR1 and CDR2: SNHLY and FYNGKV (reference sequence). J was trimmed by 0 bases and V by 6 bases; bases with no gene match: 3. The length of the CDR3 is 16 residues. CDR3 sequence: CASSRDWGGSQNTLYF. The CDR3 DNA, read in part, is TGTGCCAGCAGTCGGGACTGGGGGGGTAGTCAAAACACCTTGTAC.

About this clone: Germline and genes: mouse. CDR3 bases read: TGTGCCAGCAGCCGACTGGGGGTCTATGCTGAGCAGTTC. It yields the protein CASSRLGVYAEQF. The whole CDR3 region reads CASSRLGVYAEQFF. The V gene is TRBV3, the J gene TRBJ2-1, with 9 bases matching TRBD2. The CDR3 extends 1 residue past the end of the read, so its final part is completed from the germline J gene. Germline V CDR1 and CDR2: SNHLY, FYNGKV (reference sequence). The CDR3 covers 14 residues. Unmatched junction bases numbered 2, after V lost 5 bases and J lost 3 bases.

Comment on this clone: Gene names follow the mouse nomenclature. The read is 1 residue too short to cover the CDR3 end, so that end is filled in from the germline J gene. This chain links TRBV26 with TRBJ2-1; 9 bases map to TRBD1. From germline, CDR1 is KGHPV and CDR2 FQNQEV (reference sequence). V was pared by 2 bases and J by 7 bases, with 3 bases of the junction left unmatched. The CDR3 has 14 residues. CDR3 DNA (partial): TGTGCCAGCAGTCTGGGACAGGGGAGGGCTGAGCAGTTC. Its translation: CASSLGQGRAEQF. The whole CDR3 reads CASSLGQGRAEQFF.

The sample holds a few counts of this clone. Gene labels here are mouse ones. The read terminates 1 residue before the CDR3 end, so the remaining end is supplied by the germline J gene. The rearrangement links TRBV16 to TRBJ2-3; 7 bases fit TRBD1. V trimming: 0 bases; J trimming: 0 bases; junction bases outside the gene matches: 0. The CDR3 extends over 15 amino acids. CDR1 is SGHSA, CDR2 FRNQAP, per germline. The CDR3 loop reads CASSLETGSAETLYF. The covered CDR3 bases are TGTGCAAGCAGCTTAGAGACAGGGAGTGCAGAAACGCTGTAT.

As concerns this clone: Gene names refer to mouse genes. The CDR3 goes on 1 residue after the read ends, and that part is filled in from the germline J gene. This chain joins TRBV14 and TRBJ2-1, with D hard to call. CDR3 length: 12 residues. Germline values: CDR1 SGHDT, CDR2 FRDEAV. Trimming pared 5 bases from V and 1 base from J, leaving 4 bases between. The CDR3 reads CASRQNYAEQFF. The DNA read from the CDR3 is TGTGCCAGCAGACAAAACTATGCTGAGCAGTTC.

A remark on this clone: Each gene name is a mouse one. With the read ending 1 residue before the CDR3 end, the germline J gene is used to fill in that end. V and J are TRBV26 and TRBJ2-5, with a possible D match to TRBD1 (6 bases). This CDR3 contains 14 residues. Between the trimmed V and J ends, which lost 2 bases and 3 bases, there was a span of 9 bases. The germline V gene has CDR1 KGHPV and CDR2 FQNQEV (reference sequence). The sequenced CDR3 bases are TGTGCCAGCAGTCTGAGGGACATACAAGACACCCAGTAC. This codes for CASSLRDIQDTQY. The entire CDR3 protein reads CASSLRDIQDTQYF.

Note on this clone: Gene names follow the mouse nomenclature. The observed sequence ends 1 residue before the CDR3 terminus, with the missing tail filled in from the germline J gene. The chain links TRBV26 to TRBJ2-5; possibly TRBD1 for D (7 bases). V lost 4 bases and J lost 2, with 16 bases in between. The CDR3 extends over 16 amino acids. CDR1 and CDR2 from the germline V gene are KGHPV and FQNQEV (reference sequence). The covered CDR3 bases are TGTGCCAGCAGTCCGTTTATAGGGGGCGTCCAAGACACCCAGTAC. Its translation: CASSPFIGGVQDTQY. The full CDR3 reads CASSPFIGGVQDTQYF.

The sample holds a few counts of this clone. Mouse names are used for the genes. The CDR3 goes on 1 residue after the read ends, and that part is filled in from the germline J gene. The chain joins TRBV24 to TRBJ2-3; TRBD2 matches at 8 bases. CDR3 size: 15 residues. Germline CDR1 and CDR2: KGHTA and FRNEEI. V shed 4 bases, J shed 4 bases, and the junction held 7 bases outside the gene matches. This chain's CDR3 is CASSPTGGAPETLYF. The CDR3 bases that were read are TGTGCCAGCAGTCCCACGGGGGGGGCGCCAGAAACGCTGTAT.

As concerns this clone: Mouse names are used for the genes. The CDR3 extends 1 residue past the end of the read, so its final part is completed from the germline J gene. V gene TRBV23 combines with J gene TRBJ2-1; the table names TRBD2, a call not compared with the DNA. Germline-derived CDR1 and CDR2 are KGHTA and FQNQQP. The CDR3 sequence is 15 residues long. The CDR3: CSSSPMGYNYAEQFF. CDR3 DNA, as far as it was read: TGCTCCAGCAGTCCAATGGGGTATAACTATGCTGAGCAGTTC.

Concerning this clone itself: The germline and genes are mouse ones. The observed sequence ends 1 residue before the CDR3 terminus, with the missing tail filled in from the germline J gene. J is TRBJ1-1 and V is TRBV23. Germline V lookup: CDR1 KGHTA, CDR2 FQNQQP. CDR3 size: 11 residues. The CDR3 loop is CSSSQRGGVFF. CDR3 DNA (partial): TGCTCCAGCAGTCAACGGGGAGGAGTCTTC.

Concerning this clone itself: Gene names are mouse gene names. The read finishes 1 residue shy of the CDR3 end, and the germline J gene is used to complete it. The V and J genes are TRBV3 and TRBJ2-5; maybe TRBD1 (6 bases). CDR3 length equals 12 residues. Trimming shortened V by 4 bases and J by 8 bases, and 10 bases separated the two germline ends. Germline V lookup: CDR1 SNHLY, CDR2 FYNGKV (reference sequence). The CDR3 DNA, read in part, is TGTGCCAGCAGCTCCCTAGGGGGCACCCAGTAC. Protein sequence: CASSSLGGTQY. The whole CDR3 sequence is CASSSLGGTQYF.